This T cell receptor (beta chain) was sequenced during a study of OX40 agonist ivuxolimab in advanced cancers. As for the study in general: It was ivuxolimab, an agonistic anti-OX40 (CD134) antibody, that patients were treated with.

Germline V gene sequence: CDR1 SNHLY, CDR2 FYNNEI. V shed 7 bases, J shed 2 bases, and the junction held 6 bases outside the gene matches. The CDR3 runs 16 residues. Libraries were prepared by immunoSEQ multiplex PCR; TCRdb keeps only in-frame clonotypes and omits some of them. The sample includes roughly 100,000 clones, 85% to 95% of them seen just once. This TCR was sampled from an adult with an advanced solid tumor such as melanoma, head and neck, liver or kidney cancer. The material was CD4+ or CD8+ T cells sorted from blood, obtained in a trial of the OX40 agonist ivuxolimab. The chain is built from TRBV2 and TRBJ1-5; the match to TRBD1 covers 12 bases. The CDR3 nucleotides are TGTGCCAGCACCGGGACAGGGGGCGCCGGCAATCAGCCCCAGCATTTT. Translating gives CASTGTGGAGNQPQHF.